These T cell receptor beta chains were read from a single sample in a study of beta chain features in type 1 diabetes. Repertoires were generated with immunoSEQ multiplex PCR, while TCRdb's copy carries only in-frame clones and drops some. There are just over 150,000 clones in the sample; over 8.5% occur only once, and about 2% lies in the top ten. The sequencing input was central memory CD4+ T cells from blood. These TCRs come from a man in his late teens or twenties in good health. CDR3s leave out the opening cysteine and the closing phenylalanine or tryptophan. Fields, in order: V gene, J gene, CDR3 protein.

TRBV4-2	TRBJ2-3	ASSKDLAAGGHTDTQY
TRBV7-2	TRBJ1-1	ASSLGRQDDTEAF
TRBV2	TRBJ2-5	ASSEGDPLY
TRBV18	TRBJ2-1	ASSPYVVSYNEQF
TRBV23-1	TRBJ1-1	ASSLRDRGFPASMNTEAF
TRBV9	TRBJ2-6	ASSVAERLGANVLT
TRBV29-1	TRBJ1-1	SVEQSAIGNTEAF
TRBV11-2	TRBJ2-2	ASSFQGRNTGELF
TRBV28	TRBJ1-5	ASSSPNRVRAQH
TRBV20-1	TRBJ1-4	SATKGGKLF
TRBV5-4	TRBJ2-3	ASSRQSRASTDTQY
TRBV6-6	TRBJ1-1	ASSYLGQKNTEAF
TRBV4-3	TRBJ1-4	ASSQDPYRATNEKLF
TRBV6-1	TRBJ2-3	ASRDGRATDTQY
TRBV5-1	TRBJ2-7	ASAIDSEQY
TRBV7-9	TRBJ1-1	ASSFQGITEAF
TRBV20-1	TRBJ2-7	SASSPHEQY
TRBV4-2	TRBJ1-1	ASSQDGNEAF
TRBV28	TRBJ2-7	ASSSRVFGGYEQY
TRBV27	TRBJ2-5	ASSLSREGQGGTQY
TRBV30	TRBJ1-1	AWKTGRRKAF
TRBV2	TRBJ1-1	ASRKDIMNTEAF
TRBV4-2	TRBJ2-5	ASSQDGLAGGPRQETQY
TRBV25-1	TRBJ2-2	ASRPQGGQNTGELF
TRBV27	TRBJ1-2	ASSLEGQGYGYT
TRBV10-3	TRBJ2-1	AISETGRTYNEQF
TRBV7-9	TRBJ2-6	ASSLQSGTGANVLT
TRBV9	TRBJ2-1	ASSVMGNNEQF
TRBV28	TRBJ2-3	ASFPGGADTQY
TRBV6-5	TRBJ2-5	ASSDPIGETQY
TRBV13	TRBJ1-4	ASSPPGLANEKLF
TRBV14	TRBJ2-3	ASSQALLASVRDTQY